Listed below are T cell receptor beta chains from one sample, sequenced in a study of cytomegalovirus exposure and HLA in healthy donors. Only in-frame clones appear in the TCRdb table, and some are missing; sequencing was by immunoSEQ multiplex PCR. This table holds about 130,000 clones, 77% found once. Sequencing was done on a sample of PBMCs. The receptors derive from a male donor in good health and CMV-seropositive. Both conserved end residues are part of each CDR3. The order of the fields is clone size, D gene, V gene, J gene, CDR3 protein, CDR3 DNA. A D gene is named only where the DNA matches it firmly. Expanded clones get a size class; other rows say once, few or many, or leave the size out.

few	TRBD2	TRBV4-1	TRBJ2-1	CASRWAGTSGRGDEQFF	TGCGCCAGCAGATGGGCCGGGACTAGCGGGAGAGGGGACGAGCAGTTCTTC
.	.	TRBV5-4	TRBJ2-7	CASSLAGGSSYEQYF	TGTGCCAGCAGCTTGGCCGGGGGTAGCTCCTACGAGCAGTACTTC
few	.	TRBV20-1	TRBJ1-4	CSAPRDEKLFF	TGCAGTGCTCCCAGGGATGAAAAACTGTTTTTT
few	TRBD1	TRBV2	TRBJ1-4	CASSLSRTGLNEKLFF	TGTGCCAGCAGTCTCTCCCGGACAGGCCTTAATGAAAAACTGTTTTTT
.	TRBD1	TRBV5-6	TRBJ1-5	CASSRQGARGQHF	TGTGCCAGCAGCCGACAGGGGGCGCGAGGCCAGCATTTT
.	.	TRBV7-9	TRBJ1-1	CASSSPWGGSTEAFF	TGTGCCAGCAGCTCCCCTTGGGGCGGGAGCACTGAAGCTTTCTTT
once	.	TRBV7-9	TRBJ2-5	CASSLGEYQETQYF	TGTGCCAGTTCCCTAGGCGAGTACCAAGAGACCCAGTACTTC
once	TRBD1	TRBV9	TRBJ2-5	CASSANRGQETQYF	TGTGCCAGCAGCGCCAACAGGGGGCAAGAGACCCAGTACTTC
.	TRBD1	TRBV10-2	TRBJ1-2	CASNQPGQLNYGYTF	TGCGCCAGCAATCAACCGGGACAGCTTAACTATGGCTACACCTTC
.	.	TRBV27	TRBJ2-6	CASSFFSGANGLTF	TGTGCCAGCAGTTTTTTCTCTGGGGCCAACGGCCTGACTTTC